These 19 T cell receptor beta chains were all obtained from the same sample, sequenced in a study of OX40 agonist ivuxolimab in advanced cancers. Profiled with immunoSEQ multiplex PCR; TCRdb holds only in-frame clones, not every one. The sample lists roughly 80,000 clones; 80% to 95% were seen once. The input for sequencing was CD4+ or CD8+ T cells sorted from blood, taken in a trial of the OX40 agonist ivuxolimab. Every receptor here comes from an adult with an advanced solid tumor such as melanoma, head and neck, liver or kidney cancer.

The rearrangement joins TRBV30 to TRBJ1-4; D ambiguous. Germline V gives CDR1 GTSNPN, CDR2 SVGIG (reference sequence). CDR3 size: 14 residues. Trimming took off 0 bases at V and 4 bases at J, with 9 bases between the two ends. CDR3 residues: CAWSVIRNNEKLFF. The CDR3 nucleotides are TGTGCCTGGAGTGTAATCAGAAATAATGAAAAACTGTTTTTT.

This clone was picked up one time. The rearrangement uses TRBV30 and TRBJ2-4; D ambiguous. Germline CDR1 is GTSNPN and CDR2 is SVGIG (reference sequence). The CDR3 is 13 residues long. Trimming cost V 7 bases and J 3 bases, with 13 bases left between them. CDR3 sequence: CASSPGIKNIQYF. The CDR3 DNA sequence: TGTGCCTCCTCCCCAGGAATCAAAAACATTCAGTACTTC.

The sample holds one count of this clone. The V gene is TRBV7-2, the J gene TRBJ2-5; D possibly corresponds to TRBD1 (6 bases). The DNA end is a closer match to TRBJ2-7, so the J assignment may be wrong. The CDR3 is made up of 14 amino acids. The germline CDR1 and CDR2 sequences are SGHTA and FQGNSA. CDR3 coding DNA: TGTGCCAGCAGCGTAAAGACAGGCCCCTACGAGCAGTACTTC. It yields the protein CASSVKTGPYEQYF.

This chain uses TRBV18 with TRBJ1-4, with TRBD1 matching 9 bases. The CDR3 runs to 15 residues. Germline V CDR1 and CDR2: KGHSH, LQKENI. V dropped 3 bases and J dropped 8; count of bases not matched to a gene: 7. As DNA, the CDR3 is TGTGCCAGCTCACCTAATGGACAGGGGCGGGAAAAACTGTTTTTT. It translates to CASSPNGQGREKLFF.

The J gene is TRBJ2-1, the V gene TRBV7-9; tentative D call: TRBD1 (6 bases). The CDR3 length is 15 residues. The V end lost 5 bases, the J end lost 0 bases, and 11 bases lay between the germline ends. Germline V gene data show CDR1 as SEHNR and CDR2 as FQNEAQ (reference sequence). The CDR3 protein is CASSLTGSSYNEQFF. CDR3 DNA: TGTGCCAGCAGCCTAACAGGGAGCTCCTACAATGAGCAGTTCTTC.

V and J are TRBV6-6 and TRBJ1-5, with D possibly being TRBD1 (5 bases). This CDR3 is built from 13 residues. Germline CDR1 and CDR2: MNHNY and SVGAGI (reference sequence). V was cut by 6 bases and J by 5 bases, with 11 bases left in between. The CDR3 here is CASRTDMDQPQHF. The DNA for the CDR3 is TGTGCCAGCAGGACAGATATGGATCAGCCCCAGCATTTT.

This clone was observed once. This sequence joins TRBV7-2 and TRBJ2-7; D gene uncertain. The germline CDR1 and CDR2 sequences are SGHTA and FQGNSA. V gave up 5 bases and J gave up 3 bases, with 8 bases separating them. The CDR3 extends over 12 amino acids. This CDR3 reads CASSTWSYEQYF. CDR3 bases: TGTGCCAGCAGCACCTGGAGCTACGAGCAGTACTTC.

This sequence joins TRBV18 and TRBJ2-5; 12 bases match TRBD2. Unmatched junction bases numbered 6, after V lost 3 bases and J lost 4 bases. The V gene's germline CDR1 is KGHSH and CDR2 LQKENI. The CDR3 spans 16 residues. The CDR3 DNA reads TGTGCCAGCTCACCGCCTAGCGGGAGGGCTGGAGAGACCCAGTACTTC. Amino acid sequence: CASSPPSGRAGETQYF.

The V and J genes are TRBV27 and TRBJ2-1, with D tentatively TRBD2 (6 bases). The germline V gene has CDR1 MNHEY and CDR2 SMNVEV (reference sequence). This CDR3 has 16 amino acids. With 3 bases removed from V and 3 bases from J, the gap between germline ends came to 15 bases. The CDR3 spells CASSLIGTHRYNEQFF. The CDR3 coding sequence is TGTGCCAGCAGTTTGATCGGGACTCACCGCTACAATGAGCAGTTCTTC.

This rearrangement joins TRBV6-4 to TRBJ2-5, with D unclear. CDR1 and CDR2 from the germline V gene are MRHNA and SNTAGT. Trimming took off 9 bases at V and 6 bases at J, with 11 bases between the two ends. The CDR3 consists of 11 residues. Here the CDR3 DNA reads TGTGCCAGTCCGGTATGGAAGACCCAGTACTTC. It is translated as CASPVWKTQYF.

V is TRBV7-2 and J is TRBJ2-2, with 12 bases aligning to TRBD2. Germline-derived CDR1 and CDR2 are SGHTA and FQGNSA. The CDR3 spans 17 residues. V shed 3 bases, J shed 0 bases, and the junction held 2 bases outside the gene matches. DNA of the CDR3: TGTGCCAGCAGCTTCCCTAGCGGGGGGGCGAACACCGGGGAGCTGTTTTTT. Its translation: CASSFPSGGANTGELFF.

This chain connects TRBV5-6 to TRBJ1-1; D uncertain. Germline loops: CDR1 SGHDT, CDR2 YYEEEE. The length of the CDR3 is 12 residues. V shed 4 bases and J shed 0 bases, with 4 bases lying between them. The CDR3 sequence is CASSRVNTEAFF. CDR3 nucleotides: TGTGCCAGCAGCCGCGTGAACACTGAAGCTTTCTTT.

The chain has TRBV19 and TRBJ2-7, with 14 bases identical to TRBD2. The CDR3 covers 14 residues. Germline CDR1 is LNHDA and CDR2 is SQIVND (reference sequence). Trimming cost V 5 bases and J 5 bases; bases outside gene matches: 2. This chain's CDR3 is CASSPGLAGDEQYF. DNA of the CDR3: TGTGCCAGTAGTCCGGGACTAGCGGGAGACGAGCAGTACTTC. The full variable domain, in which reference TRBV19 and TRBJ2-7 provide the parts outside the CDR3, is DGGITQSPKYLFRKEGQNVTLSCEQNLNHDAMYWYRQDPGQGLRLIYYSQIVNDFQKGDIAEGYSVSREKKESFPLTVTSAQKNPTAFYLCASSPGLAGDEQYFGPGTRLTVT.

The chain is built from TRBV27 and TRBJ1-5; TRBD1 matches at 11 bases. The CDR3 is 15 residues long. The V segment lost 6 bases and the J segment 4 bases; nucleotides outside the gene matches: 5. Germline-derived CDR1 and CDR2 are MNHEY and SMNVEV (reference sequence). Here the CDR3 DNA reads TGTGCCAGCAGAGTTGGGACAGGGGGAAATCAGCCCCAGCATTTT. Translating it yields CASRVGTGGNQPQHF.

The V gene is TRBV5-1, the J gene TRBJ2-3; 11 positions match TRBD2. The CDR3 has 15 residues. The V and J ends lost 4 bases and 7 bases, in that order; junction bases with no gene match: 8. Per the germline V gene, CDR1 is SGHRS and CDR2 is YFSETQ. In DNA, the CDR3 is TGCGCCAGCAGCGGGCTAGCGGGGGGAGAATATACGCAGTATTTT. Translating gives CASSGLAGGEYTQYF. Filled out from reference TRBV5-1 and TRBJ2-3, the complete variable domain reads KAGVTQTPRYLIKTRGQQVTLSCSPISGHRSVSWYQQTPGQGLQFLFEYFSETQRNKGNFPGRFSGRQFSNSRSEMNVSTLELGDSALYLCASSGLAGGEYTQYFGPGTRLTVL.

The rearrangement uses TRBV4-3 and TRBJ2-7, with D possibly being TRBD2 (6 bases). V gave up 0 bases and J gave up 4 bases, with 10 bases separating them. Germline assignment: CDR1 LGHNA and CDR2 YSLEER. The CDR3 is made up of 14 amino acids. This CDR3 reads CASSQERDAYEQYF. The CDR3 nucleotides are TGCGCCAGCAGCCAAGAGCGGGATGCGTACGAGCAGTACTTC.

The CDR3 here is CASSYGSGQGFDTIYF. The CDR3 bases are TGTGCCAGCAGTTACGGCTCGGGACAGGGTTTTGACACCATATATTTT. The V and J genes are TRBV6-5 and TRBJ1-3; 9 nucleotides match TRBD1. This CDR3 has 16 residues. CDR1 and CDR2 (germline): MNHEY, SVGAGI. V shed 2 bases and J 8 bases; nucleotides not matched to a gene: 10.

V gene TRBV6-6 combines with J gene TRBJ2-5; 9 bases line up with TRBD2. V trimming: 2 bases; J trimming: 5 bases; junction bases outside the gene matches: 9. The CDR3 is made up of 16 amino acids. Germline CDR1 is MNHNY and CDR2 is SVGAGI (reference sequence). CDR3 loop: CASSYGAGGSEETQYF. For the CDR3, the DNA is TGTGCCAGCAGTTACGGGGCGGGAGGGTCGGAGGAGACCCAGTACTTC.

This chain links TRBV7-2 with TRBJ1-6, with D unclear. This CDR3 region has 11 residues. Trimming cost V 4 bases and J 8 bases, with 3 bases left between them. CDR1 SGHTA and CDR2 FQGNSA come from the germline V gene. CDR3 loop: CASSSDSPLHF. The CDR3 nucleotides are TGTGCCAGCAGCTCAGATTCACCCCTCCACTTT.